The 28 T cell receptor beta chains below come from one sample, sequenced in a study of OX40 agonist ivuxolimab in advanced cancers. Clones were sequenced by immunoSEQ multiplex PCR, and TCRdb holds only the in-frame ones, with some missing. Of roughly 19,000 clones in the sample, about 80% were seen once. The specimen comprised CD4+ or CD8+ T cells sorted from blood, sampled in a trial of the OX40 agonist ivuxolimab. The receptor set was obtained from an adult with an advanced solid tumor such as melanoma, head and neck, liver or kidney cancer.

V gene TRBV18 combines with J gene TRBJ1-3, with D perhaps matching TRBD1 (6 bases). Germline V lookup: CDR1 KGHSH, CDR2 LQKENI. The V gene lost 1 base and the J gene lost 2 bases, with 12 bases spanning the gap. This CDR3 contains 16 residues. CDR3 sequence: CASSPRTAYTGNTIYF. CDR3 bases: TGTGCCAGCTCACCACGGACAGCGTATACTGGAAACACCATATATTTT.

The chain links TRBV10-3 to TRBJ1-1, with 11 bases matching TRBD1. Germline CDR1 and CDR2: ENHRY and SYGVKD. The V segment lost 6 bases and the J segment 3 bases; nucleotides outside the gene matches: 9. The CDR3 loop spans 16 amino acids. CDR3 nucleotide sequence: TGTGCCATCAGGCCGGGACAGGGGGTTGTGGACACTGAAGCTTTCTTT. Translating gives CAIRPGQGVVDTEAFF.

This clone was recorded once. The V gene is TRBV6-1, the J gene TRBJ2-2, with a possible D match to TRBD2 (6 bases). The CDR3 sequence is 12 residues long. The germline V and J ends were trimmed by 5 bases and 5 bases, with 6 bases remaining between them. In germline, CDR1 is MNHNS, CDR2 SASEGT. CDR3 amino acids: CASSRETGELFF. CDR3 sequence (DNA): TGTGCCAGCAGTCGGGAGACCGGGGAGCTGTTTTTT.

The V and J genes are TRBV5-4 and TRBJ2-1, with D perhaps TRBD1 (6 bases). Germline assignment: CDR1 SGHNT and CDR2 YYREEE (reference sequence). V shed 3 bases and J shed 4 bases, with 14 bases lying between them. This CDR3 has 15 amino acids. CDR3 sequence: CASSSSQGLYNEQFF. DNA for the CDR3: TGTGCCAGCAGCTCCTCACAGGGTCTGTACAATGAGCAGTTCTTC.

The chain couples TRBV5-4 to TRBJ2-1; TRBD1 matches 9 bases. V was pared by 6 bases and J by 6 bases, with 7 bases of the junction left unmatched. The length of the CDR3 is 14 residues. In germline, CDR1 is SGHNT, CDR2 YYREEE (reference sequence). The CDR3 bases are TGTGCCAGCACTTCGGGGGACAGGGTCAATGAGCAGTTCTTC. As protein: CASTSGDRVNEQFF.

V gene TRBV29-1 combines with J gene TRBJ1-2; D remains ambiguous. The CDR3 sequence is 12 residues long. Germline V gene lookup returns CDR1 SQVTM and CDR2 ANQGSEA. V lost 4 bases and J 0 bases, leaving 6 bases between the germline ends. In DNA form, the CDR3 reads TGCAGCGTTGCTACAGCTAACTATGGCTACACCTTC. This gives the protein CSVATANYGYTF.

The chain's CDR3 is CASSDRYSNQPQHF. The CDR3, as DNA: TGTGCCAGCAGTGACAGATATAGCAATCAGCCCCAGCATTTT. The chain links TRBV25-1 to TRBJ1-5; D ambiguous. Germline CDR1 reads MGHDK; CDR2 reads SYGVNS. This CDR3 has 14 amino acids. V lost 3 bases to trimming and J lost 0 bases, with 6 bases between them.

The rearrangement joins TRBV28 to TRBJ1-4, with TRBD1 as a possible D gene (6 bases). Germline values: CDR1 MDHEN, CDR2 SYDVKM. The CDR3 is 15 residues long. Trimming took off 7 bases at V and 6 bases at J, with 18 bases between the two ends. The CDR3 DNA reads TGTGCCAGCATCCCGCAGAAAGGGGGGGATGAAAAACTGTTTTTT. Residues: CASIPQKGGDEKLFF. The full variable domain, its missing parts supplied by reference TRBV28 and TRBJ1-4, is DVKVTQSSRYLVKRTGEKVFLECVQDMDHENMFWYRQDPGLGLRLIYFSYDVKMKEKGDIPEGYSVSREKKERFSLILESASTNQTSMYLCASIPQKGGDEKLFFGSGTQLSVL.

The chain uses TRBV5-5 and TRBJ1-2; 9 bases are a match to TRBD1. V was clipped by 4 bases and J by 1 base; unmatched bases: 5. Looked up from germline, CDR1 is SGHKS and CDR2 is YYEKEE (reference sequence). CDR3 length: 15 amino acids. CDR3 nucleotide sequence: TGTGCCAGCAGCACGTACAGGGGGCTTAACTATGGCTACACCTTC. Its protein is CASSTYRGLNYGYTF. Based on the CDR3 plus reference TRBV5-5 and TRBJ1-2, the full variable domain is DAGVTQSPTHLIKTRGQQVTLRCSPISGHKSVSWYQQVLGQGPQFIFQYYEKEERGRGNFPDRFSARQFPNYSSELNVNALLLGDSALYLCASSTYRGLNYGYTFGSGTRLTVV.

The chain employs TRBV2 and TRBJ1-2, with D uncertain. Germline loops: CDR1 SNHLY, CDR2 FYNNEI. This CDR3 is built from 14 residues. The V and J ends lost 6 bases and 3 bases respectively, with 14 bases between them. CDR3 coding DNA: TGTGCCAGCAGCTCCTCGGGGTACGACTATGGCTACACCTTC. Translating it yields CASSSSGYDYGYTF.

The chain combines TRBV7-3 with TRBJ2-7, with no clear D. The CDR3 runs 14 residues. Germline V gives CDR1 SGHTA, CDR2 FQGTGA. V was clipped by 7 bases and J by 0 bases, with 13 bases between them. The CDR3 DNA is TGTGCCAGCATTAGGTCTGAGAGCTCCTACGAGCAGTACTTC. Its protein product is CASIRSESSYEQYF.

This chain links TRBV28 with TRBJ2-7; 10 bases line up with TRBD2. This CDR3 comprises 18 residues. Germline V lookup: CDR1 MDHEN, CDR2 SYDVKM. After removal of 5 bases from V and 0 bases from J, the junction contained 13 bases not matched to a gene. CDR3 in DNA: TGTGCCAGCAGTCAAGCACGGCTAGCGGGAGCCCGCTCCTACGAGCAGTACTTC. It is translated as CASSQARLAGARSYEQYF.

V and J are TRBV19 and TRBJ1-1, with 7 bases lining up with TRBD1. Per the germline V gene, CDR1 is LNHDA and CDR2 is SQIVND (reference sequence). The V and J ends lost 8 bases and 5 bases, in that order; junction bases with no gene match: 5. This CDR3 region has 12 residues. The CDR3 is CASDRAGTEAFF. CDR3 sequence (DNA): TGTGCCAGTGACAGGGCGGGGACTGAAGCTTTCTTT.

The chain couples TRBV6-1 to TRBJ2-7, with D tentatively TRBD1 or TRBD2 (5 bases each). The germline gives CDR1 MNHNS, CDR2 SASEGT. V was pared by 6 bases and J by 5 bases, with 14 bases between. The CDR3 is made up of 13 amino acids. CDR3 sequence (DNA): TGTGCCAGCAGCCAGGGACGGGCGAACGAGCAGTACTTC. As protein: CASSQGRANEQYF.

The chain employs TRBV29-1 and TRBJ2-6; TRBD2 is a possible D gene (6 bases). Germline-derived CDR1 and CDR2 are SQVTM and ANQGSEA. The CDR3 is 16 amino acids. Trimming shortened V by 4 bases and J by 0 bases, and 13 bases separated the two germline ends. The chain's CDR3 is CSVAGVGSSGANVLTF. The CDR3 bases are TGCAGCGTTGCGGGGGTAGGGAGCTCTGGGGCCAACGTCCTGACTTTC.

This clone has just a few counts. The chain carries TRBV25-1 and TRBJ2-1; TRBD1 is a possible D gene (6 bases). There are 13 residues in the CDR3. Trimming removed 6 bases at V and 4 bases at J, with 10 bases between. Per germline, CDR1 MGHDK and CDR2 SYGVNS. The CDR3 DNA reads as TGTGCCAGCAGCAGGGGCGGATACAATGAGCAGTTCTTC. As protein: CASSRGGYNEQFF.

The chain carries TRBV11-2 and TRBJ2-3; perhaps TRBD1 as D (6 bases). Germline assignment: CDR1 SGHAT and CDR2 FQNNGV. V was trimmed by 3 bases and J by 6 bases, leaving 10 bases between them. The CDR3 loop spans 13 amino acids. The CDR3 DNA is TGTGCCAGCAGCTTTCAGGGGATGGATACGCAGTATTTT. Residues: CASSFQGMDTQYF.

The chain uses TRBV7-9 and TRBJ2-3, with a weak D call TRBD1 (7 bases). Germline CDR1 SEHNR, CDR2 FQNEAQ (reference sequence). The CDR3 length is 17 residues. V lost 4 bases, J lost 5 bases, and 22 bases lay in between. The chain's CDR3 is CASSSPTGRFSGDTQYF. The CDR3 DNA reads as TGTGCCAGCAGCTCCCCGACAGGGAGGTTTTCAGGAGATACGCAGTATTTT.

As for this clone: An end of the junction differs from the germline gene, which may be a read error. The V and J genes are TRBV5-1 and TRBJ1-2, with 8 nucleotides matching TRBD1. This CDR3 region has 14 residues. Germline V CDR1 and CDR2: SGHRS, YFSETQ. In DNA form, the CDR3 reads TGCGCCAGCAGTTTGGCGGACAGGGAGGGAGGCTACACCTTC. Amino acid sequence: CASSLADREGGYTF.

In regard to this clone: The junction does not match germline at one end; this may be a read error. The same CDR3 also results from other DNA sequences found in this sample. In nucleotides, the CDR3 is TGTGCCAGCAGCCTAGACTACTATGGCTATACCTTC. Translated: CASSLDYYGYTF. The J gene is TRBJ1-2, the V gene TRBV7-9; no firm D call. The germline V gene has CDR1 SEHNR and CDR2 FQNEAQ (reference sequence). The CDR3 consists of 12 residues.

This chain links TRBV7-9 with TRBJ2-3; D unresolved. The CDR3 sequence is 13 residues long. Trimming took off 1 base at V and 6 bases at J, with 8 bases between the two ends. Per germline, CDR1 SEHNR and CDR2 FQNEAQ (reference sequence). The CDR3 here is CASSLDIPDTQYF. The DNA of the CDR3 is TGTGCCAGCAGCTTAGACATACCCGATACGCAGTATTTT.

This clone was observed a few times. The chain couples TRBV6-1 to TRBJ1-5; D is possibly TRBD1 (6 bases). V lost 6 bases to trimming and J lost 3 bases, with 6 bases between them. Germline V gene data show CDR1 as MNHNS and CDR2 as SASEGT. This CDR3 spans 12 amino acids. In nucleotides, the CDR3 is TGTGCCAGCAGGGGGGCCAATCAGCCCCAGCATTTT. This codes for CASRGANQPQHF.

The chain has TRBV2 and TRBJ2-2, with D unclear. The CDR3 is 12 residues long. V lost 7 bases to trimming and J lost 6 bases, with 9 bases between them. The germline CDR1 and CDR2 sequences are SNHLY and FYNNEI. The CDR3 coding sequence is TGTGCCAGCAACCCACTCGCCGGGGAGCTGTTTTTT. This encodes CASNPLAGELFF.

This chain uses TRBV7-8 with TRBJ1-2; no clear D gene. Germline V gene data show CDR1 as SGHVS and CDR2 as FQNEAQ. This CDR3 has 13 residues. Trimming took 1 base from V and 0 from J, leaving 3 bases between them. In DNA, the CDR3 is TGTGCCAGCAGCTTAGTTCCTAACTATGGCTACACCTTC. It specifies CASSLVPNYGYTF.

The chain employs TRBV5-1 and TRBJ1-6; possible D gene TRBD1, 5 bases. CDR1 is SGHRS, CDR2 YFSETQ, per germline. The CDR3 length is 14 residues. Trimming took off 2 bases at V and 9 bases at J, with 12 bases between the two ends. CDR3 region: CASSLSRDGSPLHF. In DNA, the CDR3 is TGCGCCAGCAGCTTATCCAGGGATGGTTCACCCCTCCACTTT.

This chain joins TRBV2 and TRBJ1-5, with a possible D match to TRBD1 (6 bases). V shed 4 bases and J shed 5 bases, with 15 bases lying between them. The CDR3 loop spans 15 amino acids. Per the germline V gene, CDR1 is SNHLY and CDR2 is FYNNEI. Here the CDR3 reads CASSAQGGGDQPQHF. In DNA, the CDR3 is TGTGCCAGCAGTGCACAGGGCGGGGGTGATCAGCCCCAGCATTTT.

The chain links TRBV15 to TRBJ2-3; D is possibly TRBD1 (6 bases). The V gene's germline CDR1 is LNHNV and CDR2 YYDKDF (reference sequence). The germline V and J ends were trimmed by 1 base and 0 bases, with 11 bases remaining between them. The CDR3 sequence is 16 residues long. CDR3 amino acids: CATSRVRTDSTDTQYF. CDR3 DNA: TGTGCCACCAGCAGAGTTCGGACAGATAGCACAGATACGCAGTATTTT.

The CDR3 loop is CASSYSEAGDSYEQYF. DNA for the CDR3: TGTGCCAGCAGTTACTCGGAGGCAGGGGACTCCTACGAGCAGTACTTC. V usage is TRBV6-5 and J usage is TRBJ2-7; D is perhaps TRBD1 (6 bases). V was pared by 0 bases and J by 0 bases, with 12 bases between. Germline loops: CDR1 MNHEY, CDR2 SVGAGI. This CDR3 has 16 residues.